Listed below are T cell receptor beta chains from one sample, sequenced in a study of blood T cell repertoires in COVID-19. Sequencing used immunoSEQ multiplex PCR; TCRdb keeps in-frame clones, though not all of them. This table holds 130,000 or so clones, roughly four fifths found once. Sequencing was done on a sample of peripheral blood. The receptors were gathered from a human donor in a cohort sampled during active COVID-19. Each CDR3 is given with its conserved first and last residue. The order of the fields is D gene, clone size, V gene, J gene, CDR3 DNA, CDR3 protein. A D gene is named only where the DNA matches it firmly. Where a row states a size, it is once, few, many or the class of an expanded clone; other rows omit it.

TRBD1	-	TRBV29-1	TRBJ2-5	TGCAGCGTGCACCCCCCGTCGGACAGGGCACAAGAGACCCAGTACTTC	CSVHPPSDRAQETQYF
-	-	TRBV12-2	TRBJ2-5	TGTGCAAGTCGCCTCCTTACTAGCCGAGTTTTAGAGACCCAGTACTTC	CASRLLTSRVLETQYF
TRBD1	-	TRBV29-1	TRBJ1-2	TGCAGCGTTGAAGAGGTACGGCAGGGGGATGGCTACACCTTC	CSVEEVRQGDGYTF
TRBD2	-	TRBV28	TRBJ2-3	TGTGCCAGCAGCTTTCTAGCGGGGGACACAGATACGCAGTATTTT	CASSFLAGDTDTQYF
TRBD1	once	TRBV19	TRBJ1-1	TGTGCCAGTAGCCACCCCTCGGGGACAGGGTTAAGGAACACTGAAGCTTTCTTT	CASSHPSGTGLRNTEAFF
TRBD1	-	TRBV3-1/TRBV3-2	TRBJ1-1	TGTGCCAGCAGCCCCGACAGGGGGCTGGGGAACACTGAAGCTTTCTTT	CASSPDRGLGNTEAFF
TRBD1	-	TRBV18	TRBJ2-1	TGTGCCAGCTCAACGAGGACAGGGCTTGACAATGAGCAGTTCTTC	CASSTRTGLDNEQFF
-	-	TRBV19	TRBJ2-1	TGTGCCAGTAGTATATCGGGGACTCGGATCTACAATGAGCAGTTCTTC	CASSISGTRIYNEQFF
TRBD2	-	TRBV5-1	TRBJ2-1	TGCGCCAGCACCGAACTAGCGGGGGGTTTGAAAAATGAGCAGTTCTTC	CASTELAGGLKNEQFF
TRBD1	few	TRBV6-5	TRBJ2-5	TGTGCCAGCAGTCGACAGGGGATCCAAGAGACCCAGTACTTC	CASSRQGIQETQYF
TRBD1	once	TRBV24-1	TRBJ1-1	TGTGCCACCAGTGTCGCGACAGGGGACACTGAAGCTTTCTTT	CATSVATGDTEAFF
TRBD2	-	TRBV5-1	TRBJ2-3	TGCGCCCCCACGACCCGGGGGGGGAGCACAGATACGCAGTATTTT	CAPTTRGGSTDTQYF
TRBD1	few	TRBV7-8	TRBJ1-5	TGTGCCAGCAGCGGGGGGGGACAGGGTTTTTATCAGCCCCAGCATTTT	CASSGGGQGFYQPQHF
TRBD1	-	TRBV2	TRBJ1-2	TGTGCCAGCAGAGTCCCGGGACAGGAACCTAACTATGGCTACACCTTC	CASRVPGQEPNYGYTF
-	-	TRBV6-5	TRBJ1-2	TGTGCCAGCAGTTCGTCCCCGGGGGGTGGCTACACCTTC	CASSSSPGGGYTF
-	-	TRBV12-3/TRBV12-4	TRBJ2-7	TGTGCCAGCAGTTCCTACTACGAGCAGTACTTC	CASSSYYEQYF
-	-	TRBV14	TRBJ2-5	TGTGCCAGCAGCCAAGACAGGATAGAGACCCAGTACTTC	CASSQDRIETQYF
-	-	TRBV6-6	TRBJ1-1	TGTGCCAGCAGTGACCTGACAGTGAACACTGAAGCTTTCTTT	CASSDLTVNTEAFF
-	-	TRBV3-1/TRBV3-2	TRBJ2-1	TGTGCCAGCAGCCAAGATGGGACAAACTACAATGAGCAGTTCTTC	CASSQDGTNYNEQFF
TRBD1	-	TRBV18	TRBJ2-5	TGTGCCAGCTCAGCAACAGGGGACCAAGAGACCCAGTACTTC	CASSATGDQETQYF
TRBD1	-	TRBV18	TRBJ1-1	TGTGCCAGCTCACCACCCGGGACAGGGGGACTGAACACTGAAGCTTTCTTT	CASSPPGTGGLNTEAFF
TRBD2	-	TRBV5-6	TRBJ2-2	TGTGCCAGCAGCTTGAGGGAGGGAACCGGGGAGCTGTTTTTT	CASSLREGTGELFF
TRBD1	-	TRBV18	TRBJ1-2	TGTGCCAGCTCACCAGAGGGGGCGGTTGGCTACACCTTC	CASSPEGAVGYTF
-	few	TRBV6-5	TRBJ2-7	TGTGCCAGCAGGGACAGCACCTACGAGCAGTACTTC	CASRDSTYEQYF
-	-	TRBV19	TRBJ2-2	TGTGCCAGTAGTATGAGTGACAGGAACACCGGGGAGCTGTTTTTT	CASSMSDRNTGELFF
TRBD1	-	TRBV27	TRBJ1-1	TGTGCCAGCAGTGGTCACCCGACAGGGGAGACTTTCTTT	CASSGHPTGETFF
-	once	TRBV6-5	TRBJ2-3	TGTGCCAGCAGTTACTCGACCCAGCAGGGAGATACGCAGTATTTT	CASSYSTQQGDTQYF
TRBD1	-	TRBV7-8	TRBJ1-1	TGTGCCAGCAGCTTAATGTCCGCAGGGGGCTTTAACACTGAAGCTTTCTTT	CASSLMSAGGFNTEAFF
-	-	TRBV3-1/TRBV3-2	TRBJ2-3	TGTGCCAGCAGCCGGAGGCTTGAGGGAGATACGCAGTATTTT	CASSRRLEGDTQYF
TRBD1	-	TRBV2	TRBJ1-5	TGTGCCAGCAGTGCCCGACAGGGGACGCAGCCCCAGCATTTT	CASSARQGTQPQHF
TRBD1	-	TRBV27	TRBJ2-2	TGTGCCAGCAGCCCACGCACAGGGGGCGTCGAGGGGGAGCTGTTTTTT	CASSPRTGGVEGELFF
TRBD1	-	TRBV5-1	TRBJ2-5	TGCGCCAGCAGGTTCGGGACAGGGGCAACAACCGGGCAAGAGACCCAGTACTTC	CASRFGTGATTGQETQYF
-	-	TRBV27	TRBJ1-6	TGTGCCAGCAGTTTTCGGGTCGACGGATTGTCACCCCTCCACTTT	CASSFRVDGLSPLHF
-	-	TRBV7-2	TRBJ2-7	TGTGCCAGCAGCTTAGCCCTAGCTGCGAACGAGCAGTACTTC	CASSLALAANEQYF
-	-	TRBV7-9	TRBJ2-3	TGTGCCAGCAGCTTAGCGCGCGGGGAACCAGATACGCAGTATTTT	CASSLARGEPDTQYF
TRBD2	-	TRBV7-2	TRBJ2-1	TGTGCCTCAGCTAGCGGGGAATCCTACAATGAGCAGTTCTTC	CASASGESYNEQFF
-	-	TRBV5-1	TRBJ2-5	TGCGCCAGCAGCCCCCAACCTTTTGTGGGGGCGAGCCGGGAGACCCAGTACTTC	CASSPQPFVGASRETQYF
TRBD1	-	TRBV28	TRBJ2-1	TGTGCCAGCAGTTCCCCGGGACAGCCACCCAACAATGAGCAGTTCTTC	CASSSPGQPPNNEQFF
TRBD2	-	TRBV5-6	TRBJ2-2	TGTGCCAGCGGGGAGGGGAAGACGGAGGTGCTGTTTTTT	CASGEGKTEVLFF
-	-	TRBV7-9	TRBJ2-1	TGTGCCAGCAGCTCTTCAGGGGTTGAGCAGTTCTTC	CASSSSGVEQFF
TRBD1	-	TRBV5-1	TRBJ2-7	TGCGCCAGCAGACGGGACAGGGACTACGAGCAGTACTTC	CASRRDRDYEQYF